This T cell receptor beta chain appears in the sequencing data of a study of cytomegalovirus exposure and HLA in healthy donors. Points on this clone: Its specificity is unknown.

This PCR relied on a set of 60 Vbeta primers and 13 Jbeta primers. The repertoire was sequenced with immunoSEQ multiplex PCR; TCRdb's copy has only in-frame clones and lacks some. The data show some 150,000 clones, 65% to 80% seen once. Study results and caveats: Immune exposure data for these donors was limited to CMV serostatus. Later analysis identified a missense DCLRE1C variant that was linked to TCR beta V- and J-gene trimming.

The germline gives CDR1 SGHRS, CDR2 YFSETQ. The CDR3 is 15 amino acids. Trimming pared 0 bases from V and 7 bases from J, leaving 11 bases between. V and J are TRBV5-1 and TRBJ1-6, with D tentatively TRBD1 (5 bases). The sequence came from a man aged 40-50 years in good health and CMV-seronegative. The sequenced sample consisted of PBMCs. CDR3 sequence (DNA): TGCGCCAGCAGCTTGGATCCCAGGGTAAATTCACCCCTCCACTTT. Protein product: CASSLDPRVNSPLHF.